A selection of T cell receptor beta chains follows, all from one sample in a study of metastatic and nonmetastatic thyroid tumors. TCRdb re-clonotyped the PCR reads via MiXCR. The sample has 3,000 to 4,500 clones; 37% are singletons. Material for sequencing was tumor tissue. The origin of the receptors is a male donor with papillary thyroid cancer or a benign thyroid nodule (not recorded which). Some clones in this sample may be carry-over from other donors' samples. Each CDR3 is given with its conserved first and last residue. The D gene is left open where the match is weak.

D	V	J	CDR3
.	TRBV19	TRBJ2-4	CASSIRGLSLNIQYF
TRBD1	TRBV18	TRBJ2-2	CASSPPTGGTGELFF
.	TRBV28	TRBJ1-2	CASSFLGAYGYTF
.	TRBV9	TRBJ2-1	CASSYSGVSYNEQFF
.	TRBV11-2	TRBJ1-6	CASSSRRGDGNSPLHF
TRBD1	TRBV27	TRBJ1-6	CASSRSQGKGSPLHF
TRBD1	TRBV6-1	TRBJ2-2	CASSQARQGHRELFF
TRBD1	TRBV6-2/TRBV6-3	TRBJ2-7	CASSYNRGHEQYF
.	TRBV5-1	TRBJ2-7	CATATGSSYEQYF
.	TRBV12-3/TRBV12-4	TRBJ2-3	CASTSTDTQYF
.	TRBV6-4	TRBJ1-4	CASSDSGPTNEKLFF
TRBD2	TRBV28	TRBJ2-1	CASSLSFGGRYNEQFF
TRBD2	TRBV5-1	TRBJ2-7	CASSLEMASGGYEQYF
.	TRBV28	TRBJ2-5	CASSLSRTFRDLETQYF
.	TRBV7-2	TRBJ2-5	CASSYGQSQGAETQYF
.	TRBV18	TRBJ2-7	CASSLGTGADEQYF
TRBD2	TRBV15	TRBJ2-7	CATSRDSGLGKAGYEQYF
.	TRBV11-1	TRBJ2-1	CASSSHSLRDEQFF
.	TRBV6-4	TRBJ2-1	CASSDSPRCETAYNEQFF
TRBD1	TRBV6-1	TRBJ1-2	CASSRGTGYNYGYTF
.	TRBV12-3/TRBV12-4	TRBJ2-7	CASRGGSYEQYF
.	TRBV28	TRBJ1-2	CASISPGRRAYGYTF
TRBD2	TRBV6-1	TRBJ2-7	CASWVSGTTSYEQYF
.	TRBV10-3	TRBJ2-2	CATRALGPNTGELFF
.	TRBV6-1	TRBJ2-7	CASSEAGGEQYF
.	TRBV28	TRBJ2-2	CASRLQDNTGELFF
.	TRBV28	TRBJ1-3	CASGGQTVSGNTIYF
TRBD1	TRBV5-1	TRBJ1-2	CASSRTGGDYGYTF
.	TRBV4-2	TRBJ2-2	CASSQMSGTGELFF
.	TRBV7-8	TRBJ2-3	CASTTGDTQYF
.	TRBV19	TRBJ2-2	CASSKNGGRYLFF
TRBD1	TRBV6-2/TRBV6-3	TRBJ2-6	CASRLGQGSSGANVLTF
TRBD1	TRBV27	TRBJ2-3	CASSMRGQGGGDTQYF
TRBD1	TRBV6-1	TRBJ1-3	CASSEMRGTGGNTIYF
TRBD2	TRBV3-1	TRBJ2-7	CASSQEGTTYEQYF
.	TRBV25-1	TRBJ2-5	CASRDDRVRETQYF
.	TRBV6-1	TRBJ1-2	CASSEKSPYGYTF
.	TRBV6-1	TRBJ1-1	CASSEGGHLNTEAFF
.	TRBV5-6	TRBJ1-2	CASSLQGPAGYTF
.	TRBV7-2	TRBJ2-7	CASSNGQSYEQYF
TRBD2	TRBV27	TRBJ2-7	CASSLSAARLAGAYEQYF